This T cell receptor beta chain was identified in a study of post-analysis software for immune sequencing data (dated by TCRdb to 2013 to 2016). Concerning the study at large: The recorded disease courses included relapsing-remitting, secondary progressive and progressive-relapsing multiple sclerosis, and some patients had no subtype annotation. The multiple sclerosis patient repertoires were compared with 11 previously published healthy control repertoires from donors aged 6 to 25 years. A subset of samples was prepared in parallel using single-end sample barcoding, then pooled and co-amplified after Illumina adapter ligation.

CDR1 and CDR2, per the germline V gene, are MDHEN and SYDVKM. Including cysteine and phenylalanine, the CDR3 has 14 amino acids. Just the 42-base CDR3 DNA is kept, in frame starting at base 1. The trim is 3 bases for V and 2 bases for J, with a gap of 10 bases between the germline ends. About this clonotype: Its specific antigen is unknown. Base quality data are lacking; no much larger clone is found one base away.

TCR beta repertoires were profiled from peripheral blood of under 15 young patients with multiple sclerosis to demonstrate the VDJtools post-analysis software. The patients with multiple sclerosis were children and adolescents between 6 and 15 years of age. The library was built by means of PCR. The run used an Illumina HiSeq 2500. To reduce PCR and sequencing biases, unique molecular identifiers were built into the TCR beta cDNA libraries. Per 1 to 10 million input T cells, approximately 500,000 cDNA molecules were obtained, such that each molecule approximated one T cell. The same protocol used for the earlier healthy control dataset was applied to prepare and sequence the patient libraries. Samples belonging to the same batch were prepared together, multiplexed and sequenced on a shared HiSeq lane. In the source study's methods: Raw barcoded reads were processed with MIGEC, and single-read molecular identifier groups were discarded before consensus assembly and CDR3 extraction. Clonotype tables were post-analysed with VDJtools, normalizing diversity by down-sampling all datasets to the smallest sample size. To correct batch-related cross-sample contamination, repertoire overlap clustering matched CDR3 amino acid sequences but not nucleotide sequences. Clones were called with MiXCR by TCRdb after fastp trimmed the public reads at Q25, and only in-frame beta chains were retained. Each CDR3 protein appears once, grouped with its most common genes and DNA. TCRdb's processing, not the authors' own work, is the source of the V and J calls. The sample yields hundreds of thousands of distinct CDR3 sequences; roughly 47% were counted once. The ten largest clones represent approximately 1.7% of the sample.

The research as a whole found: Strong co-clustering of samples prepared in the same batch was shown by direct clustering with F measure, prompting a batch-effect correction. Patients showed significantly higher frequencies than controls for a few TRBV segments, among them TRBV5-6, TRBV5-1 and TRBV20-1. The multiple sclerosis patient group was slightly younger than the control group. Multiple sclerosis patients had significantly lower normalized Chao1 diversity than controls, a result that suggests substantial peripheral T-cell clonal expansion.

The chain employs TRBV28 and TRBJ1-2, with TRBD1 as a weak D call on 5 bases. Source material: blood. This sequence was found in a girl between 10 and 17 years old with multiple sclerosis. The DNA sequence is as follows: TGTGCCAGCAGTTTCTTTGGGGGAAACTATGGCTACACCTTC. Translated, it gives CASSFFGGNYGYTF.